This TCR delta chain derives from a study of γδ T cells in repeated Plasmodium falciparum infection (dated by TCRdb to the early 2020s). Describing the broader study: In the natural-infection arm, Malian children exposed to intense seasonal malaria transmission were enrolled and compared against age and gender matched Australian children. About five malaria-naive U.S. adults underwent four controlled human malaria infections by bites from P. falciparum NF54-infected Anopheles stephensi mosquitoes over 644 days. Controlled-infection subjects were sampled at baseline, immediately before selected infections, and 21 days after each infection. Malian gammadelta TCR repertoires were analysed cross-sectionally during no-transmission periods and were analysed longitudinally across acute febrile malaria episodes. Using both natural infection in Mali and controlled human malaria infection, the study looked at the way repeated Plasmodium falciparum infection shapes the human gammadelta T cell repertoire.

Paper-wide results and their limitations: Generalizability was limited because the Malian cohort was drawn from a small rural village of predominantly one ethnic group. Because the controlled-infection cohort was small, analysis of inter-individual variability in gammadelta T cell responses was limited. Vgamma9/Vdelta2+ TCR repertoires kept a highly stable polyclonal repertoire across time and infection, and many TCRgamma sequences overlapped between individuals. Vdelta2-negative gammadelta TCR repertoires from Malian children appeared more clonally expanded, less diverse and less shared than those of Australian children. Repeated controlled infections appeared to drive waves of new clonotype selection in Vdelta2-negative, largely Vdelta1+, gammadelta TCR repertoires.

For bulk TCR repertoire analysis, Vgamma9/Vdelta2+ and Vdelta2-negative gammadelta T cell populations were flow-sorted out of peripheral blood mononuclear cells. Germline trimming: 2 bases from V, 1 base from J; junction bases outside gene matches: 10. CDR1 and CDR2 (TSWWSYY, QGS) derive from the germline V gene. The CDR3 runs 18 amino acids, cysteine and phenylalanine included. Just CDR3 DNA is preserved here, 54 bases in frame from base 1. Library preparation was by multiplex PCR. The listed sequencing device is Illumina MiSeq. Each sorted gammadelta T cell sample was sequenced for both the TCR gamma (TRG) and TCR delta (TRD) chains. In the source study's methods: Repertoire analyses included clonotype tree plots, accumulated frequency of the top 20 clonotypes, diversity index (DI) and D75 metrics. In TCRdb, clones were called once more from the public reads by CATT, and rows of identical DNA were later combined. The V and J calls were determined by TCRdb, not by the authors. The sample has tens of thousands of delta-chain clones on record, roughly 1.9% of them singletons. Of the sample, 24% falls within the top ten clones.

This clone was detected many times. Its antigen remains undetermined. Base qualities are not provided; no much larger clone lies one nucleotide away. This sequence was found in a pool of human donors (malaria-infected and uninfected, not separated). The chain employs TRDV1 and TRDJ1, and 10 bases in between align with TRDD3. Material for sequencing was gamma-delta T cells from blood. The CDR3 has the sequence CALGEFRYWGIRTDKLIF. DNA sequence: TGTGCTCTTGGGGAATTCCGTTACTGGGGGATTCGCACCGATAAACTCATCTTT.